These 17 T cell receptor beta chains were sequenced from one sample in a study of tumor and adjacent non-tumor tissue in lung cancer. No cell sorting was done before RNA was extracted from the tissue. A modified ARM-PCR protocol with three rounds of nested PCR amplified TCRbeta. TCRdb fed the multiplex PCR reads into MiXCR, producing one record per CDR3 protein. The sample yields 78,000 or so distinct CDR3 sequences, roughly 80% seen once. The sequencing input was lung tumor tissue. All receptors derive from a woman aged 45-65 years with non-small cell lung cancer.

The CDR3 loop reads CSARVSRGREQYF. The CDR3 bases are TGCAGTGCTAGAGTGAGCAGGGGCCGCGAGCAGTACTTC. The chain uses TRBV20-1 and TRBJ2-7, with D perhaps TRBD1 (6 bases). This CDR3 has 13 residues. Germline CDR1 is DFQATT and CDR2 is SNEGSKA (reference sequence). The V end lost 1 base, the J end lost 6 bases, and 13 bases lay between the germline ends.

The J gene is TRBJ2-7, the V gene TRBV11-1; 8 bases fit TRBD1. The germline V gene encodes CDR1 SGHAT and CDR2 FQDESV (reference sequence). V lost 3 bases and J lost 3; bases outside the gene matches: 1. The CDR3 runs 13 residues. CDR3 bases: TGTGCCAGCAGCTTCGACAGGGGCTACGAGCAGTACGTC. It codes for CASSFDRGYEQYV.

For this clonotype: An end of the junction differs from the germline gene, which may be a read error. V and J are TRBV20-1 and TRBJ2-3; TRBD2 matches 7 bases. Germline CDR1 DFQATT, CDR2 SNEGSKA (reference sequence). CDR3 length: 14 residues. This CDR3 reads CNALLSGGTDTQYF. CDR3 bases: TGCAATGCTCTATTGAGCGGGGGCACAGATACGCAGTATTTT.

Points on this clonotype: Germline and junction disagree at one end, which may indicate a read error. This chain connects TRBV4-3 to TRBJ2-1, with 10 bases lining up with TRBD1. This CDR3 comprises 15 residues. The germline V gene has CDR1 LGHNA and CDR2 YSLEER. This CDR3 reads CANSQDRGLRNKQFF. CDR3 nucleotides: TGCGCCAACAGCCAAGACAGGGGGCTAAGGAATAAGCAGTTCTTC.

About this clonotype itself: The CDR3 does not end in the conserved phenylalanine or tryptophan, so this is likely a read error. The chain joins TRBV20-1 to TRBJ2-7; D ambiguous. In germline, CDR1 is DFQATT, CDR2 SNEGSKA (reference sequence). CDR3 length: 15 amino acids. CDR3 sequence: CSAGDSDPGRSEQYS. The CDR3 bases are TGCAGTGCTGGAGATTCGGATCCGGGTCGGAGCGAGCAGTACTCC.

On this clonotype itself: The CDR3 does not close with the conserved phenylalanine or tryptophan, likely indicating a read error. The V call is TRBV6-5, the J call TRBJ2-5; a possible D gene is TRBD2 (5 bases). From germline, CDR1 is MNHEY and CDR2 SVGAGI. This CDR3 spans 15 amino acids. The DNA for the CDR3 is TGTCCTAGCAGTTATGGCCTCACCCCGGGAGAGACCCAGTACTCC. Translated: CPSSYGLTPGETQYS.

On this clonotype itself: A junction boundary mismatches the germline segment, possibly from a read error. This sequence joins TRBV6-5 and TRBJ2-2, with D perhaps assigned TRBD1 or TRBD2 (5 bases each). The CDR3 runs 14 residues. The germline V gene has CDR1 MNHEY and CDR2 SVGAGI. CDR3 nucleotide sequence: TGTGCCAGCAGTTGGGGCTTTAACACCGGGGAGCTGTTTTTC. This translates into CASSWGFNTGELFF.

This chain links TRBV12-3 or TRBV12-4 with TRBJ2-7; no firm D call. Trimming took 5 bases from V and 4 from J, leaving 21 bases between them. The CDR3 sequence is 16 residues long. CDR3 DNA: TGTGCCAGCAGTAGCCGAGCGAGAGACCTATCATACGAGCAGTACTTC. Its protein product is CASSSRARDLSYEQYF.

This clonotype was counted once. At one of its ends the junction is not consistent with the germline gene, which may arise from a read error. The chain is built from TRBV6-1 and TRBJ1-6; a possible D gene is TRBD1 (5 bases). The germline V gene encodes CDR1 MNHNS and CDR2 SASEGT. CDR3 length: 15 amino acids. CDR3 protein: CTSSPPRQHNSPLHF. CDR3 sequence (DNA): TGTACCAGCAGTCCCCCGAGACAGCATAATTCACCCCTCCACTTT.

The V gene is TRBV20-1, the J gene TRBJ2-2; D gene unclear. V lost 1 base and J 8 bases, leaving 11 bases between the germline ends. Germline lookup yields CDR1 DFQATT and CDR2 SNEGSKA (reference sequence). CDR3 length: 13 residues. The CDR3 nucleotides are TGCAGTGCTAGAGTTCTCCACGAGGGGGAGCTGTTTTTT. Protein sequence: CSARVLHEGELFF.

The table lists this clonotype with a few counts. The junction and the germline gene differ at one end; a read error may be behind it. CDR3 amino acids: CTSSLFDFSSGSGSVPQETQYF. In DNA, the CDR3 is TGTACCAGCAGCTTGTTTGATTTCTCATCGGGGAGCGGGTCCGTTCCACAAGAGACCCAGTACTTC. The J gene is TRBJ2-5, the V gene TRBV5-1, with D maybe TRBD2 (6 bases). Germline lookup yields CDR1 SGHRS and CDR2 YFSETQ. The CDR3 is 22 amino acids.

The J gene is TRBJ2-3, the V gene TRBV20-1, with D maybe TRBD2 (6 bases). The CDR3 runs to 11 residues. Germline-derived CDR1 and CDR2 are DFQATT and SNEGSKA (reference sequence). V lost 7 bases and J lost 10, with 15 bases in between. CDR3 bases: TGCAGTGTGAGGCGGGACCCTGCGCAGTATTTT. It is translated as CSVRRDPAQYF.

This clonotype was counted between two and nine times. The chain combines TRBV6-6 with TRBJ2-7; D is perhaps TRBD2 (5 bases). Per germline, CDR1 MNHNY and CDR2 SVGAGI (reference sequence). The CDR3 is made up of 14 amino acids. The V and J ends lost 11 bases and 6 bases respectively, with 23 bases between them. This chain's CDR3 is CACRQRLAVCEQYF. The CDR3 coding sequence is TGTGCCTGCCGCCAAAGGCTAGCAGTCTGCGAGCAGTACTTC.

Note on this clonotype: An end of the junction differs from the germline gene, which may be a read error. The chain employs TRBV7-8 and TRBJ2-2; tentatively, D is TRBD2 (5 bases). Germline CDR1 is SGHVS and CDR2 is FQNEAQ. This CDR3 contains 15 residues. The CDR3 nucleotides read TGTATCAGCAGCTCACCGGCAGCGACCACCGGGGAACTGTTTTTT. This encodes CISSSPAATTGELFF.

A remark on this clonotype: At one end, the junction sequence differs from germline, possibly due to a read error. The rearrangement joins TRBV20-1 to TRBJ2-5; D possibly corresponds to TRBD1 (6 bases). CDR1 and CDR2 (germline): DFQATT, SNEGSKA (reference sequence). The CDR3 spans 13 residues. The CDR3 bases are TGCAGTGCTAGAATGACAGGACAAGAGACCCATTACTTC. This codes for CSARMTGQETHYF.

A note on this clonotype: The conserved phenylalanine or tryptophan normally closing the CDR3 is absent here, so this likely arose from a read error. Because the CDR3's place on the DNA is in doubt, the DNA is left out and the CDR3 is given as listed by TCRdb. The chain combines TRBV20-1 with TRBJ2-2; the table names TRBD2, a call not compared with the DNA. CDR1 is DFQATT, CDR2 SNEGSKA, per germline (reference sequence). The CDR3 is 15 residues long, ends included. This CDR3 is CSAWRSGGRTGELFY.

Points on this clonotype: Compared with germline, one end of the junction differs, possibly owing to a read error. The rearrangement uses TRBV29-1 and TRBJ2-1; possible D gene TRBD2, 5 bases. Germline V lookup: CDR1 SQVTM, CDR2 ANQGSEA. This CDR3 spans 13 amino acids. This chain's CDR3 is CSIDRGRRNEQFF. In nucleotides, the CDR3 is TGTAGTATTGATAGAGGGCGCAGGAATGAGCAGTTCTTC.